Each of the 5 T cell receptor beta chains below was sequenced from the same sample in a study of regulatory T cells in long-lasting Graves disease. Combining iRepertoire HTBI primers with Arm-PCR of CDR3 regions, the authors built TCR beta libraries. TCRdb independently ran MiXCR on the multiplex PCR reads; one entry per CDR3 protein. The sample consists of 440,000 or so distinct CDR3 sequences, under 15% of them appearing once. Regarding time point: newly diagnosed GD, antithyroid drugs for less than 3 months. PBMC RNA was the source of the TCR library. These data also formed part of another study, on T cells in Graves' hyperthyroidism and ophthalmopathy.

Material: peripheral blood mononuclear cells (PBMCs), obtained at new diagnosis, from a patient treated with antithyroid drugs. These receptors were collected from a woman under 40 with Graves disease.

This clonotype has ten or more counts. This chain uses TRBV20-1 with TRBJ2-7, with D possibly being TRBD2 (6 bases). There are 14 residues in the CDR3. CDR1 and CDR2 (germline): DFQATT, SNEGSKA (reference sequence). V was shortened by 0 bases and J by 2 bases, with 11 bases between the two germline ends. The CDR3 DNA sequence: TGCAGTGCTAGAGAGGGGGGAGGAACCTACGAGCAGTACTTC. Translated, it gives CSAREGGGTYEQYF.

The V call is TRBV28, the J call TRBJ2-1, with D tentatively TRBD1 or TRBD2 (5 bases each). Between the trimmed V and J ends, which lost 3 bases and 10 bases, there was a span of 13 bases. Germline assignment: CDR1 MDHEN and CDR2 SYDVKM. CDR3 size: 13 residues. The CDR3 DNA follows: TGTGCCAGCAGTTTCCTGGGACGGACAGAGCAGTTCTTC. Its translation: CASSFLGRTEQFF.

The chain employs TRBV11-1 and TRBJ2-1; D uncertain. Germline CDR1 SGHAT, CDR2 FQDESV (reference sequence). Trimming took off 0 bases at V and 5 bases at J, with 5 bases between the two ends. CDR3 length: 13 residues. Written as DNA, the CDR3 is TGTGCCAGCAGCTTAGCGCGAAACAATGAGCAGTTCTTC. Residues: CASSLARNNEQFF. The variable domain in full, completed from reference TRBV11-1 and TRBJ2-1, reads EAEVAQSPRYKITEKSQAVAFWCDPISGHATLYWYRQILGQGPELLVQFQDESVVDDSQLPKDRFSAERLKGVDSTLKIQPAELGDSAMYLCASSLARNNEQFFGPGTRLTVL.

This clonotype was seen ten or more times. V is TRBV3-1 and J is TRBJ2-7; 9 bases match TRBD2. CDR3 length equals 14 residues. Looked up from germline, CDR1 is LGHDT and CDR2 is YNNKEL (reference sequence). The J segment lost 7 bases and the V segment lost 3 bases, leaving 7 bases of the junction unmatched. CDR3 nucleotides: TGTGCCAGCAGCCAGACTAGCGGCTCTGAGGAGCAGTACTTC. Encoded protein: CASSQTSGSEEQYF.

This CDR3 reads CASKDRTAFYNEQFF. The CDR3 nucleotides are TGTGCCAGTAAGGACCGGACTGCCTTCTACAATGAGCAGTTCTTC. The V gene is TRBV19, the J gene TRBJ2-1, with a weak D call TRBD2 (5 bases). CDR3 length: 15 amino acids. Germline loops: CDR1 LNHDA, CDR2 SQIVND (reference sequence). Trimming pared 7 bases from V and 3 bases from J, leaving 16 bases between. The full variable domain, in which reference TRBV19 and TRBJ2-1 provide the parts outside the CDR3, is DGGITQSPKYLFRKEGQNVTLSCEQNLNHDAMYWYRQDPGQGLRLIYYSQIVNDFQKGDIAEGYSVSREKKESFPLTVTSAQKNPTAFYLCASKDRTAFYNEQFFGPGTRLTVL.